This T cell receptor beta chain was retrieved from a study of cytomegalovirus exposure and HLA in healthy donors. Study-level results: First-cohort TCR clusters were later found to tend to co-occur in the approximately 120 validation repertoires. Among TCR beta chains, those listed as cytomegalovirus-associated numbered over 150.

J lost 4 bases, V lost 2 bases, and 11 bases had no gene match. Germline values: CDR1 PRHDT, CDR2 FYEKMQ (reference sequence). The CDR3 extends over 17 amino acids. Clones were read by immunoSEQ multiplex PCR, and TCRdb kept only the in-frame ones, dropping some. The sample has about 71,000 clones; about 94% are singletons. As for this clone: Its target is not known.

Sequenced material: PBMCs. The TCR sequence derives from a woman aged 18-29 years in good health and CMV-seronegative. The rearrangement uses TRBV13 and TRBJ1-2; TRBD1 aligns across 9 bases. The CDR3, as DNA: TGTGCCAGCAGCTTAAATAGGGGACAGGGAGGGGCCTATGGCTACACCTTC. Its protein product is CASSLNRGQGGAYGYTF. Filled out from reference TRBV13 and TRBJ1-2, the complete variable domain reads AAGVIQSPRHLIKEKRETATLKCYPIPRHDTVYWYQQGPGQDPQFLISFYEKMQSDKGSIPDRFSAQQFSDYHSELNMSSLELGDSALYFCASSLNRGQGGAYGYTFGSGTRLTVV.